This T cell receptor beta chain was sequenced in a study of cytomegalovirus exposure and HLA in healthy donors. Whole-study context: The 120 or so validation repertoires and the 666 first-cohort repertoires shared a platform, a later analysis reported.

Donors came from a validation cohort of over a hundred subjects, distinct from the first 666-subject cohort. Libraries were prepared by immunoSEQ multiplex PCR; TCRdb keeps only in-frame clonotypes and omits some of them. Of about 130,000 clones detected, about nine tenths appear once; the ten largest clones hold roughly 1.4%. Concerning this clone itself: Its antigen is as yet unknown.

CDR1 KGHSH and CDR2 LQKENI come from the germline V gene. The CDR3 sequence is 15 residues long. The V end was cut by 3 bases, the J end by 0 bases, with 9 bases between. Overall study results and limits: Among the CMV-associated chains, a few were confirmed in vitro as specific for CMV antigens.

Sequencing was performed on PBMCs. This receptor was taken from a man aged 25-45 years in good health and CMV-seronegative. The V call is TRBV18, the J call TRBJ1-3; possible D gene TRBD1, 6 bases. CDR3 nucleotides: TGTGCCAGCTCACCTGACAGGCGCTCTGGAAACACCATATATTTT. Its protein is CASSPDRRSGNTIYF.